The sequence of this TCR beta chain was determined in a study of blood T cells in healthy people across ages. Study outcomes and limitations: Roughly linear age-related decline in beta diversity appeared, significant by age roughly 40.

Combining a sample-barcoded 5' primer with a J-beta primer mix, a second PCR ran for roughly 7 to 12 cycles. TCRdb analysed the 5' RACE reads with MiXCR anew, one entry per CDR3 protein. The sample consists of roughly 800,000 distinct CDR3 sequences, 35% to 40% of them appearing once. The CDR3 totals 14 residues. Turning to this clonotype: Its antigen remains unknown. The junction and the germline gene differ at one end; a read error may be behind it.

The donors, healthy Caucasians from Russia, were aged roughly 6 to 90. This TCR derives from a man between 18 and 29 years old in good health. This sequence joins TRBV12-3 or TRBV12-4 and TRBJ1-6; D unresolved. The sequenced sample consisted of blood. CDR3 amino acids: CAISLGLDNSPLHF. DNA for the CDR3: TGTGCCATCAGTTTGGGTTTGGATAATTCACCCCTCCACTTT.